This TCR beta chain was profiled in a study of T cell responses to AZD1222 COVID-19 vaccine. The overall study: Researchers grouped second doses given at about 4 or about 12 weeks into one pool.

Generated by immunoSEQ multiplex PCR, the TCRdb table keeps only in-frame clones and is missing some. Here the sample spans about 170,000 clones, 80% to 95% being singletons. Study findings and constraints: Unmutated variant regions are reportedly targeted by nearly half of spike-specific TCRs. Distributed over spike, vaccine-associated CD4 TCRs predominated at 160-218 and 743-854. Clonal diversity may have been underestimated in mostly white British donors.

The CDR3 is 15 amino acids. The V end lost 4 bases, the J end lost 0 bases, and 13 bases lay between the germline ends. This clone was counted once. Its antigen is unidentified. The chain combines TRBV5-3 with TRBJ1-2; D is ambiguous. TRBV5-3 qualifies as an ORF whose function is uncertain. The origin of this receptor is an adult in good health. The sequenced sample was peripheral blood, obtained on day 0 of AZD1222 vaccination. CDR3 sequence reads: CARSLKDGANYGYTF. CDR3 in DNA: TGTGCCAGAAGCCTCAAAGACGGAGCTAACTATGGCTACACCTTC.